The sequence of this TCR beta chain was determined in a study of blood T cell repertoires in COVID-19. At the level of the study: Specimens from acute and convalescent COVID-19 originated in the United States, Italy and Spain. The analysed material was cDNA or gDNA that came from T cells, B-cell-depleted T cells, or PBMCs.

As handled by the study authors: Reference gene primer amplification in the assay estimated nucleated cell counts. Sequenced by immunoSEQ multiplex PCR; TCRdb stores in-frame clones only, minus some. That table is the source of V, J and clone size, and D and trimming were worked out from the DNA. The sample consists of roughly 24,000 clones, 65% to 90% of them appearing once. The germline V gene has CDR1 SGHDT and CDR2 YYEEEE. Trimming took 7 bases from V and 7 from J, leaving 15 bases between them. The CDR3 loop spans 13 amino acids. The TCR comes from a man aged 70 or older with acute or convalescent COVID-19. The rearrangement links TRBV5-6 to TRBJ2-1; a possible D gene is TRBD1 (6 bases). The source material was peripheral blood. In DNA, the CDR3 is TGTGCCAGCGCCCATGACAGGCTGAATGAGCAGTTCTTC. Its translation is CASAHDRLNEQFF.